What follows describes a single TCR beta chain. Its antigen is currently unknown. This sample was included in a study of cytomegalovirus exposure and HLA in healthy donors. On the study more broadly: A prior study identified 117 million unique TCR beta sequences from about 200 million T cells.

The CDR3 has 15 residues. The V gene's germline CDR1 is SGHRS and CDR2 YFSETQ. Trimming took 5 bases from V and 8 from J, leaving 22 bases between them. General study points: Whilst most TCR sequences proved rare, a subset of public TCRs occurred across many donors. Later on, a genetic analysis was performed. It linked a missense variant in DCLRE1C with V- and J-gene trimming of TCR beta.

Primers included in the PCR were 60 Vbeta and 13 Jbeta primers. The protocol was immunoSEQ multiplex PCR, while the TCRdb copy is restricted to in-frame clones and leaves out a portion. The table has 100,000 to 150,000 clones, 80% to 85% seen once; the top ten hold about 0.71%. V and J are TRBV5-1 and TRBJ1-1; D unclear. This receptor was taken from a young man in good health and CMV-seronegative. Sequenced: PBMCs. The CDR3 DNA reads TGCGCCAGCAGGCGGGTTGAAGGGAGGCTCGGAGAAGCTTTCTTT. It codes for CASRRVEGRLGEAFF.